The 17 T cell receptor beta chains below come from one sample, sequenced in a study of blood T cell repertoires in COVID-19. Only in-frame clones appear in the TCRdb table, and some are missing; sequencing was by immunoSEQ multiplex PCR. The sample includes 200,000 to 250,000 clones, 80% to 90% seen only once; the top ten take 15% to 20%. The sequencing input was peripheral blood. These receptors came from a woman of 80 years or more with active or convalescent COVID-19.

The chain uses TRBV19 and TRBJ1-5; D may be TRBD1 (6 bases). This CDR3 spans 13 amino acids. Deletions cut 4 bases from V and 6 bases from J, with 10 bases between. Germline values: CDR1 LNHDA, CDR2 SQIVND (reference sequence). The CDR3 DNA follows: TGTGCCAGTAGTACCCAGGACAGTCAGCCCCAGCATTTT. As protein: CASSTQDSQPQHF.

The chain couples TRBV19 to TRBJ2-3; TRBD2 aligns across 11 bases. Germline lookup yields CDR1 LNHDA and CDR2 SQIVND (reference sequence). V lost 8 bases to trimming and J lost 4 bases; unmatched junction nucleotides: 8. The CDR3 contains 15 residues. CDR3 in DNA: TGTGCCAGTCAAGTAGCGGGAGGGCTGTCAGATACGCAGTATTTT. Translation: CASQVAGGLSDTQYF. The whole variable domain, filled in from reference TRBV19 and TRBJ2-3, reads DGGITQSPKYLFRKEGQNVTLSCEQNLNHDAMYWYRQDPGQGLRLIYYSQIVNDFQKGDIAEGYSVSREKKESFPLTVTSAQKNPTAFYLCASQVAGGLSDTQYFGPGTRLTVL.

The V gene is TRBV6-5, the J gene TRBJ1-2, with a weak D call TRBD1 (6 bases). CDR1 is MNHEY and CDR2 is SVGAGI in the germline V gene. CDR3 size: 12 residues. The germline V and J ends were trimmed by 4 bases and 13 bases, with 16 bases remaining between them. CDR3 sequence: CASSSPQGPGTF. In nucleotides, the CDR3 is TGTGCCAGCAGTTCCCCACAGGGACCGGGCACCTTC.

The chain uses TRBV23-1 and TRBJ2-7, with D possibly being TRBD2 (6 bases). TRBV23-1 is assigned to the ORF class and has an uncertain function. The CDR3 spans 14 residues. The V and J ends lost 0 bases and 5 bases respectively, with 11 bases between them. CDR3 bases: TGCGCCAGCAGTCAATCGGGGGGTGGCCACGAGCAGTACTTC. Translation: CASSQSGGGHEQYF.

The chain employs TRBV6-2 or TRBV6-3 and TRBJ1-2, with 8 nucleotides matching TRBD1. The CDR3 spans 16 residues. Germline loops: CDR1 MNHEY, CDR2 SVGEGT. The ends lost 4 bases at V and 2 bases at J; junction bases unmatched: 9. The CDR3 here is CASSSGTGRGNYGYTF. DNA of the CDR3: TGTGCCAGCAGTTCGGGGACAGGCCGGGGGAACTATGGCTACACCTTC.

The CDR3 region has the DNA TGCAGTGCTAGTCATACTAGCGGGGGGGCCCCTAGCACAGATACGCAGTATTTT. It encodes CSASHTSGGAPSTDTQYF. This rearrangement joins TRBV20-1 to TRBJ2-3; TRBD2 matches at 13 bases. CDR3 length: 18 amino acids. CDR1 and CDR2 from the germline V gene are DFQATT and SNEGSKA (reference sequence). V dropped 3 bases and J dropped 0; count of bases not matched to a gene: 9.

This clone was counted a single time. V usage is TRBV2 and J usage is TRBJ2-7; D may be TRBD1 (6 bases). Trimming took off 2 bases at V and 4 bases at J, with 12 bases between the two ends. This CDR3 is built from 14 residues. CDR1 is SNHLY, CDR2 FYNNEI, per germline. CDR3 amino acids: CASSETGTQYEQYF. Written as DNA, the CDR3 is TGTGCCAGCAGTGAAACAGGGACGCAATACGAGCAGTACTTC.

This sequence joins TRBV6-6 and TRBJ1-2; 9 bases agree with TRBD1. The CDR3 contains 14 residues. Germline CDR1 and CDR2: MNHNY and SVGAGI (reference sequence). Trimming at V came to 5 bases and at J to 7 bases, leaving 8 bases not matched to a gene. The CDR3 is CASSVNRGLFGYTF. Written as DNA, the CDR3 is TGTGCCAGCAGTGTTAACAGGGGGCTGTTTGGCTACACCTTC.

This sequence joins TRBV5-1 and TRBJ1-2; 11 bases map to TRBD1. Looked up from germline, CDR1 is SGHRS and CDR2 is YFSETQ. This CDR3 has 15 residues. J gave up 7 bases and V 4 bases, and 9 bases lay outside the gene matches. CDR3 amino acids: CASSTRTGGAGGYTF. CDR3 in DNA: TGCGCCAGCAGCACTCGGACAGGGGGCGCGGGTGGCTACACCTTC.

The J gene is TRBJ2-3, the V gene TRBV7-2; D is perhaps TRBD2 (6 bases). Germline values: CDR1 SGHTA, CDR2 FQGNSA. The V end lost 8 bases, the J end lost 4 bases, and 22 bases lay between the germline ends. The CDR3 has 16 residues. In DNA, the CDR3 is TGTGCCAGCTACACGCGCGGAGGAGGGTTGGCAGATACGCAGTATTTT. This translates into CASYTRGGGLADTQYF.

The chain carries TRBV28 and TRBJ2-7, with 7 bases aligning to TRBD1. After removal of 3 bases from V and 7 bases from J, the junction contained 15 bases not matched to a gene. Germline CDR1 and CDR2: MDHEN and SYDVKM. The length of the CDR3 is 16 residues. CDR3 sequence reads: CASSLPIGTVKKEQYF. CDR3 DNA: TGTGCCAGCAGTTTGCCCATAGGGACAGTGAAGAAAGAGCAGTACTTC.

DNA for the CDR3: TGTGCCAGCTCACCATTGGGGGGCACTGAAGCTTTCTTT. Translation: CASSPLGGTEAFF. The chain joins TRBV18 to TRBJ1-1; D is perhaps TRBD1 (5 bases). CDR3 length: 13 amino acids. Trimming took off 2 bases at V and 4 bases at J, with 8 bases between the two ends. Germline V gene sequence: CDR1 KGHSH, CDR2 LQKENI.

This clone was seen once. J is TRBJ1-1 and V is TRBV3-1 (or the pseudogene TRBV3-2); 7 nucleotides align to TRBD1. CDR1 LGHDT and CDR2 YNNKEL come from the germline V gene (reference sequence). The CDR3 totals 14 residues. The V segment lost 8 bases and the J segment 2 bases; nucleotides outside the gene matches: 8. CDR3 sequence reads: CASRTWDRNTEAFF. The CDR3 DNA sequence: TGTGCCAGCCGAACCTGGGACAGAAACACTGAAGCTTTCTTT.

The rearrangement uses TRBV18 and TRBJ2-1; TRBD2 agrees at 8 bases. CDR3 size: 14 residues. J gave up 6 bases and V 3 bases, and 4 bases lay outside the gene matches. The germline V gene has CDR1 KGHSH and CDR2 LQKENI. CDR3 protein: CASSPSSGLNEQFF. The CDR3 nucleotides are TGTGCCAGCTCACCGTCTAGCGGGCTCAATGAGCAGTTCTTC.

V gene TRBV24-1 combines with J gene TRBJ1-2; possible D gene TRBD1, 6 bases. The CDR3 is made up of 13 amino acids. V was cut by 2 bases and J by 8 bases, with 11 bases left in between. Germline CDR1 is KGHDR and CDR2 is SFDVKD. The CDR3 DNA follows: TGTGCCACCAGTGATTCAAACAGGGTCGGCTACACCTTC. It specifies CATSDSNRVGYTF.

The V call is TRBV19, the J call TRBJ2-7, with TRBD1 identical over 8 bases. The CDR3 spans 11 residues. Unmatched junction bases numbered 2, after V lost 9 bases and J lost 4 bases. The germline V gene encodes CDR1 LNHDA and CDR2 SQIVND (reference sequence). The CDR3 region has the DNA TGTGCCAGCGGACAGGGTTACGAGCAGTACTTC. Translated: CASGQGYEQYF.

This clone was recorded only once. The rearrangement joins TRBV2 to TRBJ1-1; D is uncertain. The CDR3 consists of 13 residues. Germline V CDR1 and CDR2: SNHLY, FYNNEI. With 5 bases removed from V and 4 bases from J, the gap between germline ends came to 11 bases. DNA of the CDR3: TGTGCCAGCAGTCAAAGGGAGGCCACTGAAGCTTTCTTT. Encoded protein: CASSQREATEAFF.